The clone carrying this T cell receptor (beta chain) showed up just a few times. This entry comes from a study of technical replicates of blood from a handful of donors. V was pared by 1 base and J by 6 bases, with 10 bases between. The CDR3 loop spans 13 amino acids. Per the germline V gene, CDR1 is GTSNPN and CDR2 is SVGIG (reference sequence). Libraries were prepared by immunoSEQ multiplex PCR; TCRdb keeps only in-frame clonotypes and omits some of them. The sample lists over 10,000 clones, around 93% occurring once. The J gene is TRBJ1-5, the V gene TRBV30, with D tentatively TRBD1 (6 bases). The clonotype was recovered from a human donor in good health. Sequences were obtained from PBMCs. CDR3 DNA sequence: TGTGCCTGGAGTGGGGGGCCTGGTCAGCCCCAGCATTTT. It translates to CAWSGGPGQPQHF.